This passage covers 28 T cell receptor beta chains from one sample sequenced in a study of T cells after yellow fever vaccination. TCRdb called the 5' RACE reads again in MiXCR, with one record for every CDR3 protein. The sample carries approximately 580,000 distinct CDR3 sequences, less than 20% recorded once. The sequencing used PBMCs, collected 5 to 6 days after the first yellow fever vaccination. The receptors were sampled from a man between 18 and 35 years old who received the YFV17D yellow fever vaccine.

This clonotype was detected a few times. The genes are TRBV11-2 and TRBJ2-3; 8 nucleotides match TRBD1. Germline loops: CDR1 SGHAT, CDR2 FQNNGV. The CDR3 spans 15 residues. After removal of 5 bases from V and 4 bases from J, the junction contained 8 bases not matched to a gene. The CDR3: CASSQGQGGADTQYF. The CDR3, as DNA: TGTGCCAGCAGCCAAGGACAGGGCGGGGCAGATACGCAGTATTTT.

This clonotype was seen a handful of times. The chain couples TRBV4-2 to TRBJ1-1, with a tentative D call TRBD1 (5 bases). The germline gives CDR1 LGHNA, CDR2 YNFKEQ. This CDR3 region has 16 residues. V lost 0 bases, J lost 2 bases, and 13 bases lay in between. CDR3 in DNA: TGTGCCAGCAGCCAAGAAAAAACGGGGGGTAACACTGAAGCTTTCTTT. Translated, it gives CASSQEKTGGNTEAFF.

The rearrangement joins TRBV28 to TRBJ2-1; possibly TRBD2 for D (6 bases). Germline-derived CDR1 and CDR2 are MDHEN and SYDVKM. V was pared by 8 bases and J by 5 bases, with 10 bases between. CDR3 length equals 12 residues. For the CDR3, the DNA is TGTGCCAGCTTAGGCGGGAACAATGAGCAGTTCTTC. Its protein product is CASLGGNNEQFF.

There are a few counts of this clonotype. The chain uses TRBV5-4 and TRBJ2-7; no clear D gene. This CDR3 spans 14 amino acids. Germline V gives CDR1 SGHNT, CDR2 YYREEE (reference sequence). V was shortened by 2 bases and J by 1 base, with 10 bases between the two germline ends. CDR3: CASSLGQASYEQYF. DNA for the CDR3: TGTGCCAGCAGCTTAGGCCAGGCGTCCTACGAGCAGTACTTC.

This clonotype was detected only a few times. V is TRBV6-1 and J is TRBJ2-1; D is possibly TRBD2 (5 bases). V lost 4 bases and J lost 10, with 14 bases in between. This CDR3 spans 13 amino acids. Germline lookup yields CDR1 MNHNS and CDR2 SASEGT. The CDR3 DNA is TGTGCCAGCAGTGGTGGAGGCTGGAGGGAGCAGTTCTTC. Translation: CASSGGGWREQFF.

This clonotype has a count of ten or more. The genes are TRBV18 and TRBJ2-5; D possibly corresponds to TRBD2 (5 bases). Germline V gene data show CDR1 as KGHSH and CDR2 as LQKENI. V was pared by 0 bases and J by 5 bases, with 13 bases between. The CDR3 is made up of 15 amino acids. The DNA of the CDR3 is TGTGCCAGCTCACCACCGATGACGGGGATGGAGACCCAGTACTTC. Its protein product is CASSPPMTGMETQYF.

The gene calls are TRBV6-1 and TRBJ2-1; D perhaps matches TRBD1 (5 bases). Trimming left V 7 bases short and J 0 bases short, with 13 bases between. The germline CDR1 and CDR2 sequences are MNHNS and SASEGT. This CDR3 is 15 amino acids long. The CDR3 DNA reads as TGTGCCAGCAACGCAGGGTTGAGCTCCTACAATGAGCAGTTCTTC. Its translation: CASNAGLSSYNEQFF.

There are many counts of this clonotype. This chain links TRBV19 with TRBJ1-1; D call uncertain. V was clipped by 4 bases and J by 3 bases, with 15 bases between them. CDR3 length: 15 residues. Looked up from germline, CDR1 is LNHDA and CDR2 is SQIVND (reference sequence). In DNA form, the CDR3 reads TGTGCCAGTAGTAGGGGAGAGGGAGCGGACACTGAAGCTTTCTTT. Amino acids: CASSRGEGADTEAFF. The variable domain in full, with the rest retrieved from reference TRBV19 and TRBJ1-1, is DGGITQSPKYLFRKEGQNVTLSCEQNLNHDAMYWYRQDPGQGLRLIYYSQIVNDFQKGDIAEGYSVSREKKESFPLTVTSAQKNPTAFYLCASSRGEGADTEAFFGQGTRLTVV.

This clonotype occurred a few times. This chain uses TRBV19 with TRBJ2-1; D gene unclear. Deletions cut 5 bases from V and 6 bases from J, with 14 bases between. Germline V CDR1 and CDR2: LNHDA, SQIVND (reference sequence). CDR3 length: 14 amino acids. For the CDR3, the DNA is TGTGCCAGTAGTTTCGGAGTATACGTCAATGAGCAGTTCTTC. Translation gives CASSFGVYVNEQFF.

This clonotype was counted between two and nine times. The chain joins TRBV4-2 to TRBJ2-1; D might be TRBD1 (6 bases). V gave up 3 bases and J gave up 0 bases, with 12 bases separating them. Germline CDR1 LGHNA, CDR2 YNFKEQ. The CDR3 is 16 residues long. The CDR3 nucleotides read TGTGCCAGCAGCCAGGGGGCCGCCGGCTCCTACAATGAGCAGTTCTTC. Its translation is CASSQGAAGSYNEQFF.

This clonotype was seen more than once but under ten times. The gene calls are TRBV5-5 and TRBJ2-7; D is perhaps TRBD1 (6 bases). V lost 0 bases and J lost 2, with 21 bases in between. This CDR3 contains 18 residues. Germline CDR1 is SGHKS and CDR2 is YYEKEE (reference sequence). In DNA, the CDR3 is TGTGCCAGCAGCTTGGGGACAGTCGGACTCATTGCTACCTACGAGCAGTACGTC. This translates into CASSLGTVGLIATYEQYV.

V and J are TRBV20-1 and TRBJ2-7; 7 nucleotides agree with TRBD1. Germline V CDR1 and CDR2: DFQATT, SNEGSKA (reference sequence). The CDR3 runs to 14 residues. V dropped 5 bases and J dropped 4; count of bases not matched to a gene: 11. The CDR3 loop reads CSARDRVSFYEQYF. CDR3 coding DNA: TGCAGTGCTCGTGACAGGGTATCCTTTTACGAGCAGTACTTC.

The chain is built from TRBV3-1 and TRBJ2-2, with no clear D. CDR3 length: 14 residues. V lost 5 bases, J lost 6 bases, and 13 bases lay in between. CDR1 and CDR2 from the germline V gene are LGHDT and YNNKEL (reference sequence). The CDR3 nucleotides read TGTGCCAGCAGCTTACTGAGTGGAGCCGGGGAGCTGTTTTTT. Encoded protein: CASSLLSGAGELFF.

This chain joins TRBV6-2 or TRBV6-3 and TRBJ1-1; 10 bases are a match to TRBD1. With 4 bases clipped from V and 5 bases from J, the junction kept 4 bases outside the gene matches. From germline, CDR1 is MNHEY and CDR2 SVGEGT. This CDR3 contains 14 residues. The CDR3 loop is CASSWTGGTTEAFF. CDR3 nucleotide sequence: TGTGCCAGCAGTTGGACAGGGGGGACGACTGAAGCTTTCTTT.

The chain couples TRBV7-9 to TRBJ2-5, with TRBD1 identical over 7 bases. From germline, CDR1 is SEHNR and CDR2 FQNEAQ (reference sequence). The J segment lost 5 bases and the V segment lost 2 bases, leaving 5 bases of the junction unmatched. The CDR3 sequence is 14 residues long. The CDR3 DNA reads as TGTGCCAGCAGCTTATTGGTCAGGGGGGAGACCCAGTACTTC. Amino acid sequence: CASSLLVRGETQYF.

The DNA of the CDR3 is TGTGCCAGCAGCTTAGGTGGGAAGGGGACAGATACGCAGTATTTT. It codes for CASSLGGKGTDTQYF. This chain joins TRBV7-2 and TRBJ2-3; TRBD1 might be the D (5 bases). V gave up 1 base and J gave up 3 bases, with 11 bases separating them. The CDR3 runs to 15 residues. Germline V CDR1 and CDR2: SGHTA, FQGNSA. The entire variable domain, with the rest obtained from reference TRBV7-2 and TRBJ2-3, is as follows: GAGVSQSPSNKVTEKGKDVELRCDPISGHTALYWYRQSLGQGLEFLIYFQGNSAPDKSGLPSDRFSAERTGGSVSTLTIQRTQQEDSAVYLCASSLGGKGTDTQYFGPGTRLTVL.

The chain links TRBV4-3 to TRBJ2-1, with TRBD2 matching 10 bases. The CDR3 covers 15 residues. The germline CDR1 and CDR2 sequences are LGHNA and YSLEER. The ends lost 6 bases at V and 2 bases at J; junction bases unmatched: 4. The CDR3 region has the DNA TGCGCCAGCAGACCCGGGACTAGCGCCTACAATGAGCAGTTCTTC. This encodes CASRPGTSAYNEQFF.

V gene TRBV18 combines with J gene TRBJ2-2; D gene ambiguous. The CDR3 totals 13 residues. CDR1 and CDR2 (germline): KGHSH, LQKENI. The V gene lost 3 bases and the J gene lost 4 bases, with 6 bases spanning the gap. This chain's CDR3 is CASSPSVTGELFF. The CDR3 DNA reads as TGTGCCAGCTCACCGTCAGTCACCGGGGAGCTGTTTTTT.

The CDR3 here is CASSPDRSRGDTQYF. In DNA form, the CDR3 reads TGTGCCAGCAGTCCAGACAGGTCTCGGGGAGATACGCAGTATTTT. This rearrangement joins TRBV12-3 or TRBV12-4 to TRBJ2-3; possibly TRBD1 for D (6 bases). Trimming pared 5 bases from V and 5 bases from J, leaving 17 bases between. The CDR3 has 15 amino acids.

This clonotype was picked up many times. J is TRBJ2-5 and V is TRBV7-9, with 7 bases aligning to TRBD1. Trimming at V came to 5 bases and at J to 2 bases, leaving 8 bases not matched to a gene. CDR3 length: 15 residues. Germline values: CDR1 SEHNR, CDR2 FQNEAQ (reference sequence). CDR3 amino acids: CASSPGTAEQETQYF. The DNA of the CDR3 is TGTGCCAGCAGCCCGGGGACAGCAGAACAAGAGACCCAGTACTTC.

The chain couples TRBV6-5 to TRBJ1-6; 8 nucleotides match TRBD1. CDR1 and CDR2 from the germline V gene are MNHEY and SVGAGI. There are 14 residues in the CDR3. V lost 6 bases and J lost 10; bases outside the gene matches: 8. This chain's CDR3 is CASSYQGAQSPLHF. CDR3 bases: TGTGCCAGCAGCTACCAGGGGGCTCAGTCACCCCTCCACTTT.

The V and J genes are TRBV27 and TRBJ2-1; 9 bases match TRBD1. This CDR3 comprises 15 residues. V shed 2 bases, J shed 8 bases, and the junction held 7 bases outside the gene matches. Germline values: CDR1 MNHEY, CDR2 SMNVEV (reference sequence). CDR3 DNA sequence: TGTGCCAGCAGTTTAACCTGGGACAGGGTCCATGAGCAGTTCTTC. It is translated as CASSLTWDRVHEQFF.

The chain joins TRBV15 to TRBJ2-1; 7 nucleotides line up with TRBD2. The CDR3 is made up of 14 amino acids. Germline trimming cut 5 bases from V and 11 bases from J; bases unmatched to any gene: 12. CDR1 LNHNV and CDR2 YYDKDF come from the germline V gene (reference sequence). The CDR3 DNA reads as TGTGCCACCAGCGCGCCGGGGGGAAGGTTGCAGCAGTTCTTC. It is translated as CATSAPGGRLQQFF.

This clonotype was seen a handful of times. The chain carries TRBV12-3 or TRBV12-4 and TRBJ2-2; 9 bases are a match to TRBD2. The CDR3 spans 15 residues. V lost 1 base, J lost 9 bases, and 6 bases stayed unmatched. DNA of the CDR3: TGTGCCAGCAGTTTAGGGGCGGGGGGGCTCCGGGAGCTGTTTTTT. Translated, it gives CASSLGAGGLRELFF.

This clonotype showed up just once. The chain joins TRBV6-5 to TRBJ2-6; D remains unclear. This CDR3 contains 14 residues. The V and J ends lost 1 base and 2 bases respectively, with 3 bases between them. Germline CDR1 reads MNHEY; CDR2 reads SVGAGI. This chain's CDR3 is CASSYFAGANVLTF. The CDR3 nucleotides read TGTGCCAGCAGTTACTTCGCTGGGGCCAACGTCCTGACTTTC.

V usage is TRBV7-9 and J usage is TRBJ1-5; unclear D gene. Trimming removed 4 bases from V and 1 base from J, with 8 bases in between. The CDR3 is 14 residues long. Per the germline V gene, CDR1 is SEHNR and CDR2 is FQNEAQ (reference sequence). CDR3 residues: CASSSIRSNQPQHF. For the CDR3, the DNA is TGTGCCAGCAGCTCGATCAGGAGCAATCAGCCCCAGCATTTT.

The chain is built from TRBV5-1 and TRBJ1-2; 8 positions match TRBD1. The CDR3 has 15 amino acids. Unmatched junction bases numbered 6, after V lost 1 base and J lost 4 bases. Germline V gives CDR1 SGHRS, CDR2 YFSETQ. Here the CDR3 DNA reads TGCGCCAGCAGCTTGAGTGGACAGGGAACCTATGGCTACACCTTC. Translation gives CASSLSGQGTYGYTF.

J is TRBJ2-3 and V is TRBV19; no reliable D call. This CDR3 is 15 amino acids long. The V and J ends lost 7 bases and 2 bases respectively, with 16 bases between them. The V gene's germline CDR1 is LNHDA and CDR2 SQIVND (reference sequence). As DNA, the CDR3 is TGTGCCAGTATGCCTTGGCACTTGGACACAGATACGCAGTATTTT. Protein: CASMPWHLDTDTQYF.